This TCR beta chain appears in the sequencing data of a study of blood T cell repertoires in COVID-19 (dated by TCRdb to the early 2020s). As for the study more broadly: Collaborator samples came from the United States, Italy and Spain and covered acute and convalescent phases of COVID-19. Samples came from the ongoing ImmuneRACE study (first 160 participants) plus 1,254 subjects from 6 global collaborators. Where available, HLA class I and class II types were obtained from metadata supplied by the sample provider rather than from assay-based typing. A de-identified subject ID, COVID-19 status, age in years and sex were almost always included in the sample metadata. The repertoires were made available in a free public database intended to serve as a resource for research on the immune response to SARS-CoV-2. The material from the prospective study consisted of cDNA or gDNA derived from T cells, B-cell-depleted T cells, or PBMCs. Deeply sampled blood TCRbeta repertoires from subjects exposed to, actively infected with, or recovered from COVID-19 were included in the dataset.

Results the study describes overall, beyond this receptor: Clinical and demographic metadata were provided uncurated, with the amount varying by source and participant.

The collaborating institutions used their own protocols to collect whole blood in K2EDTA tubes. For TCRbeta analysis, collaborator samples were shipped as frozen whole blood, as isolated PBMCs, or as DNA extracted from either sample type. This clone was seen only a few times. No antigen is known for it. No much larger clonotype is one base removed from it; base qualities were not supplied. TCRbeta CDR3 regions were amplified from genomic DNA using the immunoSEQ Assay, a bias-controlled multiplex PCR. Under the source paper's analysis protocol: The number of nucleated cells in each sample was estimated by amplification of reference gene primers within the assay. Sequence reads were collapsed and filtered to measure the absolute abundance of every unique TCRbeta CDR3 rearrangement. For each sample, productive Simpson clonality was calculated as the square root of Simpson's diversity index over productive rearrangements. The source is immuneACCESS, and TCRdb retained only in-frame sequences with V and J called. Part of the clones is not carried over; for the studies checked, unresolved V genes explain less than half of this, and the remainder is unexplained. V and J calls and clone size are as listed in that table; D and trimming were resolved from the DNA. In all, the sample holds roughly 150,000 clones, and roughly 84% of those were seen once. The ten largest make up 7.5% to 8.5% of the sample.

Clipping removes 3 bases from V and 13 bases from J, with 11 as the unmatched junction base count. The CDR3 measures 15 amino acids from cysteine to phenylalanine. Here the CDR3 DNA is all that survives: 45 bases in frame from base 1. From a lookup of the germline V gene, CDR1 and CDR2 are SGDLS and YYNGEE. This receptor was identified in a human donor in a cohort sampled during active COVID-19. Sequenced input: peripheral blood. Here the chain combines TRBV9 and TRBJ1-6, with 9 bases in between that match TRBD1. The CDR3 reads CASSGLSGTGSPLHF. The sequence in DNA is TGTGCCAGCAGCGGATTGTCCGGGACAGGGTCCCCCCTCCACTTT.